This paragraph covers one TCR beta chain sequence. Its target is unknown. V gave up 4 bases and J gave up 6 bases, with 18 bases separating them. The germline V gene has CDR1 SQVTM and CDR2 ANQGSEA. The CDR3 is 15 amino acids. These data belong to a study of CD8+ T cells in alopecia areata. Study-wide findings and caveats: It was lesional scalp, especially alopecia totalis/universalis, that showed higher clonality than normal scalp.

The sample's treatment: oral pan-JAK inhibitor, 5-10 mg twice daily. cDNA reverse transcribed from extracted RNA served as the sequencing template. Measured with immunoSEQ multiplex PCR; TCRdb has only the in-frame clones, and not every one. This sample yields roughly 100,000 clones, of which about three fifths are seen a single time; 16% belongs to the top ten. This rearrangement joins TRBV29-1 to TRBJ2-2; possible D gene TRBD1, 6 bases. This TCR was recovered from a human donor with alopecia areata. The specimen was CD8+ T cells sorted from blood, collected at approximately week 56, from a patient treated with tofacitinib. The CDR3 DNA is TGCAGCGTTGTTAGAGTACAGGGCCGTCCCGGGGAGCTGTTTTTT. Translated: CSVVRVQGRPGELFF.